Each of the 19 T cell receptor beta chains below was sequenced from the same sample in a study of T cell changes during pregnancy in multiple sclerosis. Libraries were prepared by immunoSEQ multiplex PCR; TCRdb keeps only in-frame clonotypes and omits some of them. The table lists fewer than 30,000 clones, roughly nine tenths of them singletons. Sequencing was performed on CD4+ T cells from peripheral blood mononuclear cells, taken in the first trimester of pregnancy. The receptors stem from a female donor with multiple sclerosis, enrolled in a pregnancy study.

This chain joins TRBV5-6 and TRBJ2-3; no clear D. Germline V gene sequence: CDR1 SGHDT, CDR2 YYEEEE. With 0 bases removed from V and 0 bases from J, the gap between germline ends came to 5 bases. The CDR3 contains 14 residues. CDR3 sequence: CASSLVSSTDTQYF. The CDR3, as DNA: TGTGCCAGCAGCTTGGTGTCTAGCACAGATACGCAGTATTTT.

The chain is built from TRBV6-5 and TRBJ1-6, with unresolved D. V dropped 0 bases and J dropped 8 bases, with 11 bases sitting between them. Germline V CDR1 and CDR2: MNHEY, SVGAGI. The CDR3 contains 15 residues. The CDR3, as DNA: TGTGCCAGCAGTTACTCGGCTGTTGTCTATTCACCCCTCCACTTT. Amino acid sequence: CASSYSAVVYSPLHF.

The chain employs TRBV5-4 and TRBJ2-5, with 7 bases aligning to TRBD2. The V gene end was trimmed by 0 bases and the J gene end by 2 bases; junction bases not matched to a gene: 1. The V gene's germline CDR1 is SGHNT and CDR2 YYREEE (reference sequence). The CDR3 covers 14 residues. CDR3 nucleotide sequence: TGTGCCAGCAGCTTGGGGGGACTACAAGAGACCCAGTACTTC. This codes for CASSLGGLQETQYF.

The chain has TRBV30 and TRBJ1-2, with TRBD1 as a possible D gene (5 bases). The CDR3 runs 13 residues. CDR1 and CDR2 from the germline V gene are GTSNPN and SVGIG (reference sequence). The ends were cut back, 4 bases at V and 5 bases at J, with 14 bases in the middle. CDR3 DNA: TGTGCCTGGAAGGAGACAGCCCTATATGGCTACACCTTC. It is translated as CAWKETALYGYTF.

This rearrangement joins TRBV10-1 to TRBJ2-7; 7 bases fit TRBD1. In germline, CDR1 is WNHNN, CDR2 SYGVQD (reference sequence). Trimming at V came to 4 bases and at J to 3 bases, leaving 12 bases not matched to a gene. This CDR3 has 16 amino acids. CDR3 in DNA: TGCGCCAGCAGTGGGATGGGCAACAGGGGAAGCTACGAGCAGTACTTC. It translates to CASSGMGNRGSYEQYF.

This sequence joins TRBV14 and TRBJ2-2; D remains unclear. CDR3 length: 14 residues. V lost 0 bases, J lost 7 bases, and 9 bases lay in between. The germline gives CDR1 SGHDN, CDR2 FVKESK. The CDR3: CASSQDRAVGELFF. Here the CDR3 DNA reads TGTGCCAGCAGCCAAGATCGCGCGGTCGGGGAGCTGTTTTTT.

The CDR3 coding sequence is TGTGCCAGCAGCTCACGCCCGGGGGAGTTCACTGAAGCTTTCTTT. The encoded protein is CASSSRPGEFTEAFF. This chain uses TRBV7-9 with TRBJ1-1; tentative D call: TRBD1 (5 bases). V was trimmed by 4 bases and J by 4 bases, leaving 16 bases between them. The CDR3 length is 15 residues. Germline V gene data show CDR1 as SEHNR and CDR2 as FQNEAQ (reference sequence).

The V call is TRBV19, the J call TRBJ2-7; TRBD1 aligns across 10 bases. The CDR3 is made up of 14 amino acids. V shed 3 bases and J 9 bases; nucleotides not matched to a gene: 8. Germline lookup yields CDR1 LNHDA and CDR2 SQIVND (reference sequence). The CDR3 protein is CASSIGGTGVVQYF. CDR3 nucleotides: TGTGCCAGTAGTATTGGCGGGACAGGGGTGGTGCAGTACTTC.

This sequence joins TRBV9 and TRBJ2-3; D is possibly TRBD1 (5 bases). CDR3 length equals 11 residues. V lost 3 bases to trimming and J lost 6 bases, with 5 bases between them. Looked up from germline, CDR1 is SGDLS and CDR2 is YYNGEE. DNA of the CDR3: TGTGCCAGCAGCGAGGGGGATACGCAGTATTTT. The encoded protein is CASSEGDTQYF.

This sequence joins TRBV5-1 and TRBJ2-3; weak D call: TRBD2 (7 bases). Deletions cut 4 bases from V and 1 base from J, with 16 bases between. The CDR3 spans 16 residues. The germline V gene has CDR1 SGHRS and CDR2 YFSETQ. CDR3 in DNA: TGCGCCAGCAGCCCCTTGTGGGGGGGGCGCACAGATACGCAGTATTTT. It yields the protein CASSPLWGGRTDTQYF. The full variable domain, rest sourced from reference TRBV5-1 and TRBJ2-3, is KAGVTQTPRYLIKTRGQQVTLSCSPISGHRSVSWYQQTPGQGLQFLFEYFSETQRNKGNFPGRFSGRQFSNSRSEMNVSTLELGDSALYLCASSPLWGGRTDTQYFGPGTRLTVL.

The chain joins TRBV19 to TRBJ1-3; TRBD1 agrees at 7 bases. The CDR3 contains 15 residues. With V trimmed by 2 bases and J by 2 bases, 3 bases remained unmatched. Germline CDR1 is LNHDA and CDR2 is SQIVND (reference sequence). DNA for the CDR3: TGTGCCAGTAGTATATTCCAGGGGGCTGGAAACACCATATATTTT. Residues: CASSIFQGAGNTIYF.

The chain is built from TRBV5-6 and TRBJ2-5; 10 bases line up with TRBD2. CDR1 and CDR2 (germline): SGHDT, YYEEEE. This CDR3 contains 14 residues. With 1 base clipped from V and 6 bases from J, the junction kept 3 bases outside the gene matches. This CDR3 reads CASSLTSGEKTQYF. Here the CDR3 DNA reads TGTGCCAGCAGCTTGACTAGCGGGGAAAAGACCCAGTACTTC.

The chain employs TRBV7-2 and TRBJ1-1; D may be TRBD1 (5 bases). The V gene lost 2 bases and the J gene lost 6 bases, with 13 bases spanning the gap. This CDR3 has 14 residues. Germline CDR1 SGHTA, CDR2 FQGNSA. The CDR3 region has the DNA TGTGCCAGCAGCTTAATCCGGGGGATGGCTGAAGCTTTCTTT. The encoded protein is CASSLIRGMAEAFF. The full variable domain, its missing parts supplied by reference TRBV7-2 and TRBJ1-1, is GAGVSQSPSNKVTEKGKDVELRCDPISGHTALYWYRQSLGQGLEFLIYFQGNSAPDKSGLPSDRFSAERTGGSVSTLTIQRTQQEDSAVYLCASSLIRGMAEAFFGQGTRLTVV.

In this sample, this clone turned up once. The V call is TRBV7-2, the J call TRBJ1-1; 10 bases line up with TRBD1. Trimming cost V 2 bases and J 7 bases; bases outside gene matches: 13. The germline V gene encodes CDR1 SGHTA and CDR2 FQGNSA. The CDR3 sequence is 17 residues long. CDR3 nucleotides: TGTGCCAGCAGCTTAAGACAGGGGGCGATCGCCGGGAGTGAAGCTTTCTTT. This translates into CASSLRQGAIAGSEAFF.

The chain joins TRBV5-4 to TRBJ1-2; D possibly corresponds to TRBD1 (6 bases). Germline assignment: CDR1 SGHNT and CDR2 YYREEE (reference sequence). CDR3 length equals 13 residues. V was clipped by 1 base and J by 8 bases, with 12 bases between them. The CDR3 sequence is CASSLTGPGGYTF. Here the CDR3 DNA reads TGTGCCAGCAGCTTGACAGGGCCGGGAGGCTACACCTTC.

The J gene is TRBJ1-6, the V gene TRBV30; 7 nucleotides align to TRBD1. Germline V gene data show CDR1 as GTSNPN and CDR2 as SVGIG (reference sequence). The CDR3 has 14 residues. J lost 6 bases, V lost 7 bases, and 9 bases had no gene match. Here the CDR3 DNA reads TGTGCCTTACAGGGGCGACTTCTTAATTCACCCCTCCACTTT. Encoded protein: CALQGRLLNSPLHF.

This rearrangement joins TRBV6-4 to TRBJ2-3; TRBD2 agrees at 9 bases. The ends lost 10 bases at V and 2 bases at J; junction bases unmatched: 7. Looked up from germline, CDR1 is MRHNA and CDR2 is SNTAGT. The CDR3 has 14 amino acids. The DNA for the CDR3 is TGTGCCACCCGACTAGCGGCTGACACAGATACGCAGTATTTT. Translating gives CATRLAADTDTQYF.

The rearrangement joins TRBV7-9 to TRBJ2-3; tentative D call: TRBD2 (6 bases). In germline, CDR1 is SEHNR, CDR2 FQNEAQ (reference sequence). V was pared by 8 bases and J by 0 bases, with 15 bases between. The CDR3 is 15 residues long. The CDR3 protein is CASSTRESSTDTQYF. The CDR3, as DNA: TGTGCCAGCTCAACCCGGGAGAGTAGCACAGATACGCAGTATTTT.

The rearrangement links TRBV9 to TRBJ1-4; 7 bases map to TRBD1. CDR1 and CDR2 (germline): SGDLS, YYNGEE. The length of the CDR3 is 17 residues. Trimming at V came to 4 bases and at J to 5 bases, leaving 14 bases not matched to a gene. Here the CDR3 reads CASSPRDRSDDNEKLFF. Here the CDR3 DNA reads TGTGCCAGCAGCCCAAGGGACAGATCAGACGACAATGAAAAACTGTTTTTT.